This entry concerns a single T cell receptor (beta chain). Its antigen is not known. The data derive from a study of cytomegalovirus exposure and HLA in healthy donors. General observations from the study: Later analysis identified several of the most significant clusters that appeared linked to common viral pathogens. When presence/absence was analysed, sequencing depth was taken to be roughly uniform across donors.

The CDR3 length is 19 residues. The V end was cut by 4 bases, the J end by 0 bases, with 23 bases between. Germline CDR1 SGDLS, CDR2 YYNGEE. PCR was performed using 60 Vbeta and 13 Jbeta primers. Produced via immunoSEQ multiplex PCR; TCRdb's table is partial and in-frame only. Here the sample spans 190,000 or so clones, about four fifths being singletons. This sequence joins TRBV9 and TRBJ2-1; the D gene is possibly TRBD2 (6 bases). Sequenced sample: PBMCs. The source is a man aged 50 to 60 in good health and CMV-seronegative. Here the CDR3 DNA reads TGTGCCAGCAGCCCCCCTTCGGGAGTAGGCCCCCGCTCCTACAATGAGCAGTTCTTC. This encodes CASSPPSGVGPRSYNEQFF.